The 3 T cell receptor beta chains listed next were all sequenced from one sample in a study of beta chain features in type 1 diabetes. What was sequenced were expressed TCRB transcripts, since all of the isolated RNA had been reverse transcribed. Measured with immunoSEQ multiplex PCR; TCRdb has only the in-frame clones, and not every one. The data show 200,000 to 250,000 clones, roughly 10% seen once. Sequences were obtained from central memory CD4+ T cells from blood. These receptors all stem from a man younger than 30 in good health.

This clone has more than one count but fewer than ten. The chain has TRBV5-4 and TRBJ1-2, with 7 bases matching TRBD1. V was pared by 6 bases and J by 8 bases, with 13 bases of the junction left unmatched. The CDR3 contains 14 residues. Per germline, CDR1 SGHNT and CDR2 YYREEE (reference sequence). The CDR3 here is CASTMPGQRGGYTF. The CDR3 nucleotides read TGTGCCAGCACCATGCCGGGACAGCGGGGCGGCTACACCTTC.

In its sample, this clone was seen many times. V gene TRBV15 combines with J gene TRBJ2-3; D is perhaps TRBD2 (5 bases). The CDR3 spans 16 residues. CDR1 and CDR2 from the germline V gene are LNHNV and YYDKDF (reference sequence). V was clipped by 0 bases and J by 8 bases, with 18 bases between them. This CDR3 is CATSRDLSVPPGTQYF. The CDR3 bases are TGTGCCACCAGCAGAGACCTTAGCGTCCCACCCGGTACGCAGTATTTT. The full variable domain, rest sourced from reference TRBV15 and TRBJ2-3, is DAMVIQNPRYQVTQFGKPVTLSCSQTLNHNVMYWYQQKSSQAPKLLFHYYDKDFNNEADTPDNFQSRRPNTSFCFLDIRSPGLGDTAMYLCATSRDLSVPPGTQYFGPGTRLTVL.

The chain is built from TRBV9 and TRBJ2-7; 8 nucleotides match TRBD2. V lost 1 base and J lost 6; bases outside the gene matches: 3. From germline, CDR1 is SGDLS and CDR2 YYNGEE. The CDR3 is made up of 13 amino acids. The CDR3 sequence: CASSVSGSGEQYF. Written as DNA, the CDR3 is TGTGCCAGCAGCGTAAGCGGGAGTGGCGAGCAGTACTTC. Full variable domain (remainder filled in from reference TRBV9 and TRBJ2-7): DSGVTQTPKHLITATGQRVTLRCSPRSGDLSVYWYQQSLDQGLQFLIQYYNGEERAKGNILERFSAQQFPDLHSELNLSSLELGDSALYFCASSVSGSGEQYFGPGTRLTVT.